This TCR beta chain came from a study of shared clonotypes between healthy human individuals. At the level of the study: Every donor yielded three CD4 naive, three CD4 memory, two CD8 naive and one CD8 memory plate.

The table came from immunoSEQ multiplex PCR; TCRdb's copy has only in-frame clones and leaves some out. Here the sample spans 2 million to 2.5 million clones, about 95% being singletons. The germline V gene has CDR1 MNHEY and CDR2 SMNVEV (reference sequence). The CDR3 totals 16 residues. V lost 3 bases to trimming and J lost 4 bases, with 19 bases between them. For this clone: Antigen: not known.

Findings of the study overall: Measured sharing among donors was expected to vary with sequencing depth. Rarefaction showed that sequencing of sorted subsets was incomplete (despite large depth).

CD8 cells regarded as naive lacked CD45RO, were positively chosen for CCR7, and omitted terminally differentiated effector memory CD45RA+ cells. The clonotype comes from a man aged 18 to 30 in good health. The chain carries TRBV27 and TRBJ2-7, with TRBD1 as a possible D gene (6 bases). Sequenced sample: naive CD8+ T cells sorted from blood. The CDR3 loop reads CASSFGAGEFRYEQYF. In DNA, the CDR3 is TGTGCCAGCAGTTTTGGGGCAGGGGAGTTTAGGTACGAGCAGTACTTC.